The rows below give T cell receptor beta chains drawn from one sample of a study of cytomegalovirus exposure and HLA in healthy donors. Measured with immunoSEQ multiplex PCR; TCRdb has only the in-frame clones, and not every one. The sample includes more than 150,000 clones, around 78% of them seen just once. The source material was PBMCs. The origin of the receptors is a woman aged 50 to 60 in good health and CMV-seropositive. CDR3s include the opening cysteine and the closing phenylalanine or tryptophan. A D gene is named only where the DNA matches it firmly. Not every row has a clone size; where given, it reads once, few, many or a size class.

cdr3_aa: CASRRGIDRGYTF
cdr3_nt: TGTGCCAGCCGGAGGGGTATCGACCGGGGCTACACCTTC
v_call: TRBV6-5
clone_size: -
j_call: TRBJ1-2
d_call: -

cdr3_aa: CASSPTGVRYNEQFF
cdr3_nt: TGCGCCAGCAGCCCAACAGGGGTACGCTACAATGAGCAGTTCTTC
v_call: TRBV4-1
clone_size: -
j_call: TRBJ2-1
d_call: TRBD1

cdr3_aa: CASSPRGSNQPQHF
cdr3_nt: TGTGCCAGCAGCCCCAGGGGTAGCAATCAGCCCCAGCATTTT
v_call: TRBV28
clone_size: -
j_call: TRBJ1-5
d_call: -

cdr3_aa: CASIGLAGVTGELFF
cdr3_nt: TGTGCCAGCATTGGACTAGCGGGAGTCACCGGGGAGCTGTTTTTT
v_call: TRBV28
clone_size: -
j_call: TRBJ2-2
d_call: TRBD2

cdr3_aa: CASGLSLPGLAGGPIPYNEQFF
cdr3_nt: TGTGCTAGTGGTTTGTCCCTGCCGGGACTAGCGGGGGGCCCCATCCCTTACAATGAGCAGTTCTTC
v_call: TRBV12-5
clone_size: -
j_call: TRBJ2-1
d_call: TRBD2

cdr3_aa: CASSWGADPYEQYF
cdr3_nt: TGTGCCAGCAGTTGGGGAGCGGATCCCTACGAGCAGTACTTC
v_call: TRBV28
clone_size: -
j_call: TRBJ2-7
d_call: -

cdr3_aa: CASSRQGTGEKLFF
cdr3_nt: TGTGCCAGCAGCCGTCAGGGAACGGGTGAAAAACTGTTTTTT
v_call: TRBV7-2
clone_size: -
j_call: TRBJ1-4
d_call: -

cdr3_aa: CASSLGWEETQYF
cdr3_nt: TGCGCCAGCAGCTTAGGGTGGGAGGAGACCCAGTACTTC
v_call: TRBV5-1
clone_size: -
j_call: TRBJ2-5
d_call: -

cdr3_aa: CASSLTGTGGPSGNTIYF
cdr3_nt: TGTGCCAGTAGTTTAACCGGGACAGGGGGTCCCTCTGGAAACACCATATATTTT
v_call: TRBV19
clone_size: few
j_call: TRBJ1-3
d_call: TRBD1

cdr3_aa: CASSEGAQNTEAFF
cdr3_nt: TGTGCCAGCTCAGAGGGGGCTCAGAACACTGAAGCTTTCTTT
v_call: TRBV18
clone_size: -
j_call: TRBJ1-1
d_call: TRBD1

cdr3_aa: CASSKGHLNTEAFF
cdr3_nt: TGTGCCAGCAGCAAAGGACACCTGAACACTGAAGCTTTCTTT
v_call: TRBV21-1
clone_size: -
j_call: TRBJ1-1
d_call: -

cdr3_aa: CASSSGTGGVYGYTF
cdr3_nt: TGTGCCAGCAGTTCTGGGACAGGGGGCGTCTATGGCTACACCTTC
v_call: TRBV28
clone_size: once
j_call: TRBJ1-2
d_call: TRBD1

cdr3_aa: CASSLQGRDTEAFF
cdr3_nt: TGTGCCAGTAGTTTACAGGGGCGAGACACTGAAGCTTTCTTT
v_call: TRBV19
clone_size: -
j_call: TRBJ1-1
d_call: TRBD1

cdr3_aa: CASSGASGQETYEQYF
cdr3_nt: TGTGCCAGCAGTGGGGCGTCGGGACAGGAGACCTACGAGCAGTACTTC
v_call: TRBV6-4
clone_size: -
j_call: TRBJ2-7
d_call: TRBD1

cdr3_aa: CASSPDRGRYNEQFF
cdr3_nt: TGTGCCAGCAGCCCGGACAGGGGGCGATACAATGAGCAGTTCTTC
v_call: TRBV7-3
clone_size: few
j_call: TRBJ2-1
d_call: TRBD1

cdr3_aa: CASTDDQGGQELGYGYTF
cdr3_nt: TGTGCCAGCACCGATGACCAGGGGGGACAGGAATTGGGCTATGGCTACACCTTC
v_call: TRBV7-6
clone_size: -
j_call: TRBJ1-2
d_call: TRBD1

cdr3_aa: CSVSSSYNEQFF
cdr3_nt: TGCAGCGTTAGTAGCTCCTACAATGAGCAGTTCTTC
v_call: TRBV29-1
clone_size: -
j_call: TRBJ2-1
d_call: -

cdr3_aa: CASSLGWDRSYEQYF
cdr3_nt: TGTGCCAGCAGCTTAGGGTGGGACAGATCGTACGAGCAGTACTTC
v_call: TRBV7-9
clone_size: -
j_call: TRBJ2-7
d_call: TRBD1

cdr3_aa: CASSQTGGNTIYF
cdr3_nt: TGCGCCAGCAGCCAGACGGGAGGAAACACCATATATTTT
v_call: TRBV5-1
clone_size: once
j_call: TRBJ1-3
d_call: -

cdr3_aa: CASSYDSLNTEAFF
cdr3_nt: TGTGCCAGCAGCTACGACAGCCTGAACACTGAAGCTTTCTTT
v_call: TRBV5-6
clone_size: -
j_call: TRBJ1-1
d_call: -

cdr3_aa: CASSSRLEIYEQYF
cdr3_nt: TGTGCCAGCAGTTCACGACTAGAGATCTACGAGCAGTACTTC
v_call: TRBV27
clone_size: -
j_call: TRBJ2-7
d_call: -

cdr3_aa: CASSQRGGMASYNEQFF
cdr3_nt: TGTGCCAGCAGCCAACGCGGGGGCATGGCCTCCTACAATGAGCAGTTCTTC
v_call: TRBV7-2
clone_size: -
j_call: TRBJ2-1
d_call: -

cdr3_aa: CASSLTQGFGELFF
cdr3_nt: TGCGCCAGCAGCTTGACACAGGGGTTCGGGGAGCTGTTTTTT
v_call: TRBV5-1
clone_size: -
j_call: TRBJ2-2
d_call: TRBD1

cdr3_aa: CASSLAGGQETQYF
cdr3_nt: TGCGCCAGCAGCCTAGCGGGGGGACAAGAGACCCAGTACTTC
v_call: TRBV10-2
clone_size: -
j_call: TRBJ2-5
d_call: TRBD2

cdr3_aa: CASRSKEGAGNQPQHF
cdr3_nt: TGTGCCAGCAGGTCCAAGGAAGGGGCTGGCAATCAGCCCCAGCATTTT
v_call: TRBV2
clone_size: -
j_call: TRBJ1-5
d_call: -

cdr3_aa: CASSYRSGQVGYGYTF
cdr3_nt: TGTGCCAGCAGTTACCGAAGCGGACAGGTTGGCTATGGCTACACCTTC
v_call: TRBV6-5
clone_size: -
j_call: TRBJ1-2
d_call: TRBD1

cdr3_aa: CASSPGGTGGYNEQFF
cdr3_nt: TGTGCCAGCAGCCCTGGAGGGACAGGGGGCTACAATGAGCAGTTCTTC
v_call: TRBV7-2
clone_size: -
j_call: TRBJ2-1
d_call: TRBD1

cdr3_aa: CATLENDSANSPLHF
cdr3_nt: TGTGCCACCCTGGAGAACGACAGCGCAAATTCACCCCTCCACTTT
v_call: TRBV6-6
clone_size: -
j_call: TRBJ1-6
d_call: -

cdr3_aa: CASSQELAGVGQYF
cdr3_nt: TGCGCCAGCAGCCAAGAGCTAGCGGGGGTGGGGCAGTACTTC
v_call: TRBV4-3
clone_size: -
j_call: TRBJ2-7
d_call: TRBD2